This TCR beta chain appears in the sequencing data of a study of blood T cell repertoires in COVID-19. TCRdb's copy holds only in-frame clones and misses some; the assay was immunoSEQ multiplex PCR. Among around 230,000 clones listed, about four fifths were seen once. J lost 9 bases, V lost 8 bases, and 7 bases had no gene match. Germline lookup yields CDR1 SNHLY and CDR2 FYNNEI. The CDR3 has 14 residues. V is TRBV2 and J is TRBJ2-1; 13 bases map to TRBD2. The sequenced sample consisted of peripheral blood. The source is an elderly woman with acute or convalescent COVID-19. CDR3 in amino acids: CASSTSGGRVEQFF. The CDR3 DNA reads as TGTGCCAGCTCGACTAGCGGGGGGCGAGTTGAGCAGTTCTTC.